The clone carrying this T cell receptor (beta chain) was picked up one time. This entry is derived from a study of long-term antiretroviral therapy in people with HIV. This CDR3 is 14 amino acids long. With V trimmed by 7 bases and J by 5 bases, 7 bases remained unmatched. The germline V gene has CDR1 MNHNY and CDR2 SVGAGI (reference sequence). It was version v3.0 of the immunoSEQ assay that was run at survey level. Generated by immunoSEQ multiplex PCR, the TCRdb table keeps only in-frame clones and is missing some. This table holds about 36,000 clones, 80% found once. The sequencing here drew on unsorted PBMCs, taken 3.4 years after starting antiretroviral therapy. This sequence was found in a man aged 30 to 39 with HIV. This chain joins TRBV6-6 and TRBJ2-1, with 8 nucleotides matching TRBD2. CDR3 amino acids: CASIPTSGNNEQFF. In DNA form, the CDR3 reads TGTGCCAGCATCCCAACTAGCGGCAACAATGAGCAGTTCTTC.